Listed below are T cell receptor beta chains from one sample, sequenced in a study of blood T cell repertoires in COVID-19. Generated by immunoSEQ multiplex PCR, the TCRdb table keeps only in-frame clones and is missing some. The sample shows some 200,000 clones, under 90% of them seen only once. The sample consisted of peripheral blood. Receptors were obtained from a woman aged 55-70 years who had recovered from COVID-19. Each CDR3 is given with its conserved first and last residue. Each record gives: CDR3 protein, CDR3 DNA, J gene, clone size, CDR3 length, V gene, D gene. D genes are given only for firm matches. Not every row has a clone size; where given, it reads once, few, many or a size class.

CDR3aa: CASSPRTSGGPSTDTQYF; CDR3nt: TGTGCCAGCAGTCCAAGGACTAGCGGGGGCCCTAGCACAGATACGCAGTATTTT; j_gene: TRBJ2-3; abundance: NA; len: 18; v_gene: TRBV2; d_gene: TRBD2
CDR3aa: CASSSYGYTF; CDR3nt: TGTGCCAGCAGCAGCTATGGCTACACCTTC; j_gene: TRBJ1-2; abundance: once; len: 10; v_gene: TRBV2; d_gene: NA
CDR3aa: CASSRTGDEQYF; CDR3nt: TGTGCCAGCAGCCGGACAGGGGACGAGCAGTACTTC; j_gene: TRBJ2-7; abundance: NA; len: 12; v_gene: TRBV11-2; d_gene: TRBD1
CDR3aa: CASSRTVSDTEAFF; CDR3nt: TGTGCCAGCAGCCGTACCGTGAGCGACACTGAAGCTTTCTTT; j_gene: TRBJ1-1; abundance: NA; len: 14; v_gene: TRBV7-3; d_gene: NA
CDR3aa: CASSPGQTGELFF; CDR3nt: TGTGCCAGCAGCCCCGGACAGACCGGGGAGCTGTTTTTT; j_gene: TRBJ2-2; abundance: NA; len: 13; v_gene: TRBV6-5; d_gene: NA
CDR3aa: CASSKLAGEMRYEQYF; CDR3nt: TGTGCCAGCAGTAAGCTAGCGGGGGAGATGAGGTACGAGCAGTACTTC; j_gene: TRBJ2-7; abundance: NA; len: 16; v_gene: TRBV27; d_gene: TRBD2
CDR3aa: CASSLLDRQDNYGYTF; CDR3nt: TGTGCCAGCAGCCTCCTCGACCGACAGGATAACTATGGCTACACCTTC; j_gene: TRBJ1-2; abundance: NA; len: 16; v_gene: TRBV3-1/TRBV3-2; d_gene: NA
CDR3aa: CASSLVIYEQYF; CDR3nt: TGTGCCAGCAGCTTAGTTATTTACGAGCAGTACTTC; j_gene: TRBJ2-7; abundance: NA; len: 12; v_gene: TRBV11-2; d_gene: NA
CDR3aa: CASSYSGPNEQFF; CDR3nt: TGTGCCAGCAGCTATAGCGGGCCGAATGAGCAGTTCTTC; j_gene: TRBJ2-1; abundance: NA; len: 13; v_gene: TRBV7-3; d_gene: TRBD2
CDR3aa: CASSPQLPGIGDTQYF; CDR3nt: TGTGCCAGCAGCCCCCAACTTCCGGGTATCGGGGATACGCAGTATTTT; j_gene: TRBJ2-3; abundance: NA; len: 16; v_gene: TRBV3-1/TRBV3-2; d_gene: NA
CDR3aa: CASSQAYSMDTEAFF; CDR3nt: TGTGCCAGCAGCCAAGCGTACAGTATGGACACTGAAGCTTTCTTT; j_gene: TRBJ1-1; abundance: NA; len: 15; v_gene: TRBV3-1/TRBV3-2; d_gene: NA
CDR3aa: CASSESTSIYTDTQYF; CDR3nt: TGTGCCAGCAGCGAATCGACTAGCATCTACACAGATACGCAGTATTTT; j_gene: TRBJ2-3; abundance: NA; len: 16; v_gene: TRBV5-4; d_gene: TRBD2
CDR3aa: CASSSKGGPGTDTQYF; CDR3nt: TGTGCCAGCAGCTCGAAGGGGGGGCCCGGCACAGATACGCAGTATTTT; j_gene: TRBJ2-3; abundance: NA; len: 16; v_gene: TRBV7-3; d_gene: NA
CDR3aa: CAWSVDGTSTDTQYF; CDR3nt: TGTGCCTGGAGTGTCGATGGTACTAGCACAGATACGCAGTATTTT; j_gene: TRBJ2-3; abundance: NA; len: 15; v_gene: TRBV30; d_gene: NA
CDR3aa: CASSFMGAGAGETQYF; CDR3nt: TGTGCCAGCAGCTTTATGGGAGCGGGGGCCGGGGAGACCCAGTACTTC; j_gene: TRBJ2-5; abundance: NA; len: 16; v_gene: TRBV7-9; d_gene: TRBD2
CDR3aa: CASSHRTSGGHEQYF; CDR3nt: TGTGCCAGCAGCCACCGGACTAGCGGGGGCCACGAGCAGTACTTC; j_gene: TRBJ2-7; abundance: NA; len: 15; v_gene: TRBV7-6; d_gene: TRBD2
CDR3aa: CAISGGQGSGNTIYF; CDR3nt: TGTGCCATCAGTGGGGGACAGGGCTCTGGAAACACCATATATTTT; j_gene: TRBJ1-3; abundance: NA; len: 15; v_gene: TRBV10-3; d_gene: TRBD1
CDR3aa: CASSQDARGGRGNTEAFF; CDR3nt: TGCGCCAGCAGCCAAGATGCCAGGGGTGGTCGGGGGAACACTGAAGCTTTCTTT; j_gene: TRBJ1-1; abundance: NA; len: 18; v_gene: TRBV4-1; d_gene: NA
CDR3aa: CASRDPGQGLYGYTF; CDR3nt: TGTGCCAGCAGGGACCCGGGACAGGGGCTATATGGCTACACCTTC; j_gene: TRBJ1-2; abundance: NA; len: 15; v_gene: TRBV6-5; d_gene: TRBD1
CDR3aa: CASSFNGARDYGYTF; CDR3nt: TGTGCCAGCAGCTTCAATGGGGCCAGGGACTATGGCTACACCTTC; j_gene: TRBJ1-2; abundance: NA; len: 15; v_gene: TRBV7-6; d_gene: NA
CDR3aa: CASRRAGAGNQPQHF; CDR3nt: TGTGCCAGCAGGCGAGCGGGAGCGGGCAATCAGCCCCAGCATTTT; j_gene: TRBJ1-5; abundance: few; len: 15; v_gene: TRBV6-5; d_gene: NA
CDR3aa: CASSYPGQGRGEKLFF; CDR3nt: TGTGCCAGCAGTTACCCAGGACAGGGACGCGGGGAAAAACTGTTTTTT; j_gene: TRBJ1-4; abundance: NA; len: 16; v_gene: TRBV6-5; d_gene: TRBD1
CDR3aa: CASSLDRTSGGSDTQYF; CDR3nt: TGTGCCAGCAGCTTGGATAGGACTAGCGGGGGTTCAGATACGCAGTATTTT; j_gene: TRBJ2-3; abundance: NA; len: 17; v_gene: TRBV5-6; d_gene: TRBD2
CDR3aa: CASSVAPTREETQYF; CDR3nt: TGTGCCAGCAGCGTAGCCCCGACTAGAGAGGAGACCCAGTACTTC; j_gene: TRBJ2-5; abundance: NA; len: 15; v_gene: TRBV9; d_gene: NA
CDR3aa: CASSGIADQPQHF; CDR3nt: TGTGCCAGCAGTGGAATAGCGGATCAGCCCCAGCATTTT; j_gene: TRBJ1-5; abundance: NA; len: 13; v_gene: TRBV2; d_gene: NA
CDR3aa: CASSGGSRNSPLHF; CDR3nt: TGTGCCAGCAGTGGGGGCTCGCGGAATTCACCCCTCCACTTT; j_gene: TRBJ1-6; abundance: NA; len: 14; v_gene: TRBV2; d_gene: NA
CDR3aa: CASSEYRGTTEDEQYF; CDR3nt: TGTGCCAGCAGTGAATATCGTGGCACAACTGAGGACGAGCAGTACTTC; j_gene: TRBJ2-7; abundance: NA; len: 16; v_gene: TRBV25-1; d_gene: NA
CDR3aa: CASSEYGGRQPQHF; CDR3nt: TGTGCCAGCAGTGAGTATGGAGGTCGTCAGCCCCAGCATTTT; j_gene: TRBJ1-5; abundance: once; len: 14; v_gene: TRBV2; d_gene: NA
CDR3aa: CASSEVAGSEQYF; CDR3nt: TGTGCCAGCAGTGAGGTAGCGGGGAGCGAGCAGTACTTC; j_gene: TRBJ2-7; abundance: NA; len: 13; v_gene: TRBV2; d_gene: TRBD2
CDR3aa: CASSFPSGGQDTQYF; CDR3nt: TGTGCCAGCAGCTTTCCGAGCGGGGGGCAAGATACGCAGTATTTT; j_gene: TRBJ2-3; abundance: few; len: 15; v_gene: TRBV7-2; d_gene: TRBD2
CDR3aa: CSATQVPGQGYTGELFF; CDR3nt: TGCAGCGCCACGCAGGTACCGGGACAGGGATACACCGGGGAGCTGTTTTTT; j_gene: TRBJ2-2; abundance: NA; len: 17; v_gene: TRBV29-1; d_gene: TRBD1
CDR3aa: CASSRSDSPEQYF; CDR3nt: TGTGCCAGCTCACGCTCAGACAGCCCCGAGCAGTACTTC; j_gene: TRBJ2-7; abundance: NA; len: 13; v_gene: TRBV18; d_gene: NA
CDR3aa: CASSLGQGRFYEQYF; CDR3nt: TGTGCCAGCAGCTTAGGTCAGGGTAGATTCTACGAGCAGTACTTC; j_gene: TRBJ2-7; abundance: NA; len: 15; v_gene: TRBV7-9; d_gene: NA
CDR3aa: CASSLDSRATNEKLFF; CDR3nt: TGCGCCAGCAGCTTAGACAGCCGAGCAACTAATGAAAAACTGTTTTTT; j_gene: TRBJ1-4; abundance: NA; len: 16; v_gene: TRBV5-1; d_gene: NA
CDR3aa: CASTRILGGQGTQYF; CDR3nt: TGCGCCAGCACCCGGATCCTGGGAGGGCAGGGGACCCAGTACTTC; j_gene: TRBJ2-5; abundance: NA; len: 15; v_gene: TRBV5-1; d_gene: TRBD2
CDR3aa: CASSLLGTGGLSYNEQFF; CDR3nt: TGTGCCAGCAGCTTACTAGGGACAGGGGGCCTCTCCTACAATGAGCAGTTCTTC; j_gene: TRBJ2-1; abundance: NA; len: 18; v_gene: TRBV7-3; d_gene: TRBD1
CDR3aa: CASSPSLDTEAFF; CDR3nt: TGTGCCAGCAGCCCGAGTCTCGACACTGAAGCTTTCTTT; j_gene: TRBJ1-1; abundance: NA; len: 13; v_gene: TRBV7-3; d_gene: NA
CDR3aa: CASSQVGTLRPEAFF; CDR3nt: TGTGCCAGCAGCCAAGTAGGGACATTACGACCTGAAGCTTTCTTT; j_gene: TRBJ1-1; abundance: NA; len: 15; v_gene: TRBV14; d_gene: NA
CDR3aa: CASTLYTGGEQFF; CDR3nt: TGTGCCAGCACTCTTTATACGGGGGGGGAGCAGTTCTTC; j_gene: TRBJ2-1; abundance: NA; len: 13; v_gene: TRBV27; d_gene: TRBD2
CDR3aa: CASSQILAGGQETQYF; CDR3nt: TGTGCCAGCAGCCAGATCCTAGCGGGGGGCCAAGAGACCCAGTACTTC; j_gene: TRBJ2-5; abundance: once; len: 16; v_gene: TRBV3-1/TRBV3-2; d_gene: TRBD2
CDR3aa: CASSQGPNTEAFF; CDR3nt: TGTGCCAGCAGCCAGGGCCCGAACACTGAAGCTTTCTTT; j_gene: TRBJ1-1; abundance: NA; len: 13; v_gene: TRBV9; d_gene: NA
CDR3aa: CASSFERGGETQYF; CDR3nt: TGTGCCAGCAGCTTCGAGCGGGGGGGGGAGACCCAGTACTTC; j_gene: TRBJ2-5; abundance: NA; len: 14; v_gene: TRBV7-2; d_gene: TRBD2
CDR3aa: CAWELIGDTEAFF; CDR3nt: TGTGCCTGGGAGTTGATCGGGGACACTGAAGCTTTCTTT; j_gene: TRBJ1-1; abundance: NA; len: 13; v_gene: TRBV30; d_gene: NA
CDR3aa: CASSSGGRRGLAKNIQYF; CDR3nt: TGTGCCAGCAGCTCGGGCGGCAGGCGGGGGCTAGCCAAAAACATTCAGTACTTC; j_gene: TRBJ2-4; abundance: NA; len: 18; v_gene: TRBV11-2; d_gene: NA
CDR3aa: CASSLLAGGPADTQYF; CDR3nt: TGTGCCAGCAGCTTACTAGCGGGGGGGCCTGCAGATACGCAGTATTTT; j_gene: TRBJ2-3; abundance: once; len: 16; v_gene: TRBV5-8; d_gene: TRBD2